A selection of T cell receptor beta chains follows, all from one sample in a study of blood T cell repertoires in COVID-19. The assay was immunoSEQ multiplex PCR, and TCRdb's table has in-frame clones only and misses some. The sample lists approximately 230,000 clones; more than 70% were seen once. The material sequenced was peripheral blood. These receptors were taken from a man older than 75 with acute or convalescent COVID-19. Both conserved end residues are part of each CDR3. A D gene is named only where the DNA matches it firmly. Clone sizes are given selectively: once, few, many, or a class where the clone is expanded.

v_call	clone_size	j_call	d_call	cdr3_nt	cdr3_aa
TRBV29-1	once	TRBJ2-3	TRBD2	TGCAGCGCCCGGACTAGCGCAGATACGCAGTATTTT	CSARTSADTQYF
TRBV10-3	NA	TRBJ1-2	NA	TGTGCCATCAGTGAGATGCAGGGCTATAGCTACACCTTC	CAISEMQGYSYTF
TRBV11-2	NA	TRBJ1-3	NA	TGTGCCAGCAGCTTAGAACGGAGCTCTGGAAACACCATATATTTT	CASSLERSSGNTIYF
TRBV19	NA	TRBJ2-5	TRBD2	TGTGCCAGTAGTATTATGGCGGGAGACCAAGAGACCCAGTACTTC	CASSIMAGDQETQYF
TRBV5-1	NA	TRBJ2-5	NA	TGCGCCAGCAGCTTAGACAGGCCACAAGAGACCCAGTACTTC	CASSLDRPQETQYF
TRBV5-1	many	TRBJ2-1	NA	TGCGCCAGCAGCTTGGATGGTTCAGCACCGGGACTCAGCTATGAGCAGTTCTTC	CASSLDGSAPGLSYEQFF
TRBV12-3/TRBV12-4	NA	TRBJ2-5	TRBD1	TGTGCCAGCAGCCCGACAGGGTTGCAGACCCAGTACTTC	CASSPTGLQTQYF
TRBV7-8	NA	TRBJ2-7	TRBD2	TGTGCCAGCAGCCCCGTCGAAGCGGGGGCGTACGAGCAGTACTTC	CASSPVEAGAYEQYF
TRBV2	NA	TRBJ2-5	TRBD2	TGTGCCAGCAGTAGCGGGAGGGCCTTCCAGACCCAGTACTTC	CASSSGRAFQTQYF
TRBV5-1	NA	TRBJ2-6	TRBD2	TGCGCCAGCAGCTTGGGCGGGGGGGCCCCTGGGGCCAACGTCCTGACTTTC	CASSLGGGAPGANVLTF
TRBV7-9	NA	TRBJ1-5	NA	TGTGCCAGCAGCACGACATTTCAGCCCCAGCATTTT	CASSTTFQPQHF
TRBV18	NA	TRBJ2-2	NA	TGTGCCAGCTCCCCCGGAGCCTTGGAGCTGTTTTTT	CASSPGALELFF
TRBV27	once	TRBJ2-2	NA	TGTGCCAGCAGGGGACAGCGGGCCGGGGAGCTGTTTTTT	CASRGQRAGELFF
TRBV27	once	TRBJ1-1	NA	TGTGCCAGCAGTTTTTTGTCCGGGACTGAAGCTTTCTTT	CASSFLSGTEAFF
TRBV5-1	NA	TRBJ2-2	TRBD1	TGCGCCAGCAGCTCGGCCGGGACAGGGAACACCGGGGAGCTGTTTTTT	CASSSAGTGNTGELFF
TRBV6-1	NA	TRBJ1-1	NA	TGTGCCAGCAGTGAAGCGAGGGTTAGGGCTGAAGCTTTCTTT	CASSEARVRAEAFF
TRBV4-2	NA	TRBJ2-7	TRBD2	TGTGCCAGCAGCCAAGAGGACCCCTCGACTAGCGGGGGCCGCTACGAGCAGTACTTC	CASSQEDPSTSGGRYEQYF
TRBV30	NA	TRBJ1-2	NA	TGTGCCTGGACCACAAAGTCAGCTAACTATGGCTACACCTTC	CAWTTKSANYGYTF
TRBV29-1	few	TRBJ2-2	TRBD1	TGCAGCGTTGGGGCAGCCGGGACAGGGACCGGGGAGCTGTTTTTT	CSVGAAGTGTGELFF
TRBV24-1	NA	TRBJ1-2	NA	TGTGCCACCAGTGATAGAGACTCCTATGGCTACACCTTC	CATSDRDSYGYTF
TRBV28	NA	TRBJ1-2	TRBD1	TGTGCCAGCAGACAGGGGCGCCCGCATGGCTACACCTTC	CASRQGRPHGYTF
TRBV6-5	NA	TRBJ2-7	TRBD2	TGTGCCAGCAGTTGGGGCCCTAGCGGAGTCTACGAGCAGTACTTC	CASSWGPSGVYEQYF
TRBV5-1	NA	TRBJ2-1	TRBD2	TGCGCCAGCAGCTTGGGTAGCGGGGGGATAAATGAGCAGTTCTTC	CASSLGSGGINEQFF
TRBV5-1	once	TRBJ2-1	TRBD1	TGCGCCAGCAGCCCTGGACAGGTCTCCTACAATGAGCAGTTCTTC	CASSPGQVSYNEQFF
TRBV10-1	NA	TRBJ2-7	NA	TGCGCCAGCAGCCCCAGAGACAGTGCGTGGGAGCAGTACTTC	CASSPRDSAWEQYF
TRBV27	NA	TRBJ2-1	NA	TGTGCCAGCAACAAGGGACTGACTTACAATGAGCAGTTCTTC	CASNKGLTYNEQFF
TRBV3-1/TRBV3-2	NA	TRBJ2-1	NA	TGTGCCAGCAGCCAACCAGGCAGGGGTTTCTACAATGAGCAGTTCTTC	CASSQPGRGFYNEQFF
TRBV5-4	NA	TRBJ2-5	NA	TGTGCCAGCAGCTTGGGACAGTTCCAAGAGACCCAGTACTTC	CASSLGQFQETQYF
TRBV20-1	NA	TRBJ2-1	NA	TGCAGTGCTAGTCCCCTCTTCGAGCAGTTCTTC	CSASPLFEQFF